The clone carrying this T cell receptor beta chain was seen ten or more times. The data were taken from a study of prognosis after radiotherapy for stage I lung cancer. The CDR3 has 14 amino acids. V lost 2 bases and J lost 2, with 10 bases in between. Germline V gene lookup returns CDR1 MNHEY and CDR2 SVGEGT. TCR beta CDR3 was amplified from genomic DNA by two-round multiplex PCR. Every TRBV and TRBJ gene had its own specific primer in first-round PCR. TCRdb redid the calling of the multiplex PCR reads with MiXCR, one entry per CDR3 protein. Altogether about 22,000 distinct CDR3 sequences are present, around two fifths being singletons, with the ten largest covering 30% to 40%.

The sequences come from PBMCs, collected before or after stereotactic body radiation therapy (not recorded which). This TCR derives from a donor over 45 with non-small cell lung cancer. The chain joins TRBV6-2 or TRBV6-3 to TRBJ2-7; weak D call: TRBD1 (5 bases). The CDR3 nucleotides read TGTGCCAGCAGTTACGAAACAGGTGCCTACGAGCAGTACTTC. It translates to CASSYETGAYEQYF.